A single sample gave rise to the 21 T cell receptor beta chains below, sequenced in a study of T cells in Graves' hyperthyroidism and ophthalmopathy. It was RNA transcripts that yielded the amplified TCR beta CDR3 regions. First-round RT-PCR targeting the TCR CDR3 was performed with the HTBI primer set. TCRdb fed the multiplex PCR reads into MiXCR, producing one record per CDR3 protein. The sample has roughly 300,000 distinct CDR3 sequences, 20% to 25% seen once; the top ten hold 50%. The material sequenced was blood. Source of these receptors: a woman between 45 and 65 years old with Graves' hyperthyroidism.

This clonotype appeared many times. The chain couples TRBV7-3 to TRBJ2-1; 12 bases agree with TRBD2. This CDR3 spans 18 amino acids. Germline values: CDR1 SGHTA, CDR2 FQGTGA. The junction had 10 bases not matched to a gene; V was cut back by 3 bases and J by 4 bases. The CDR3 reads CASSFDPLLAGGYNEQFF. The CDR3 nucleotides are TGTGCCAGCAGCTTTGACCCCCTTCTAGCGGGGGGGTACAATGAGCAGTTCTTC.

This clonotype occurred many times. This chain joins TRBV11-2 and TRBJ2-7; 8 bases agree with TRBD1. This CDR3 contains 14 residues. Germline V gives CDR1 SGHAT, CDR2 FQNNGV. Trimming cost V 4 bases and J 6 bases; bases outside gene matches: 8. The CDR3 reads CASSSLDRDREQYF. The CDR3 coding sequence is TGTGCCAGCAGCTCCCTGGACAGGGATCGCGAGCAGTACTTC.

The chain couples TRBV7-9 to TRBJ2-7; 7 positions match TRBD1. From germline, CDR1 is SEHNR and CDR2 FQNEAQ (reference sequence). V lost 6 bases, J lost 4 bases, and 6 bases stayed unmatched. The CDR3 spans 13 residues. CDR3 sequence (DNA): TGTGCCAGCAGGACAGGGCACGGGTACGAGCAGTACTTC. Residues: CASRTGHGYEQYF.

The chain recombines TRBV5-4 with TRBJ1-2; perhaps TRBD1 as D (5 bases). This CDR3 spans 16 amino acids. The V and J ends lost 4 bases and 2 bases respectively, with 18 bases between them. Germline CDR1 and CDR2: SGHNT and YYREEE (reference sequence). CDR3 in amino acids: CASSPIGDVPNYGYTF. The CDR3 coding sequence is TGTGCCAGCAGCCCCATTGGGGACGTCCCAAACTATGGCTACACCTTC.

This clonotype was detected a few times. This chain connects TRBV28 to TRBJ2-5; tentative D call: TRBD1 (6 bases). The V and J ends lost 6 bases and 1 base respectively, with 15 bases between them. CDR3 size: 15 residues. Germline values: CDR1 MDHEN, CDR2 SYDVKM. The CDR3 reads CASSRGGWSQETQYF. The CDR3 region has the DNA TGTGCCAGCAGCCGAGGGGGATGGAGCCAAGAGACCCAGTACTTC.

V usage is TRBV10-2 and J usage is TRBJ1-6, with D possibly TRBD1 on 5 matching bases. CDR1 and CDR2 (germline): WSHSY, SAAADI. This CDR3 region has 14 residues. Trimming stripped 7 bases from V and 6 bases from J, with 13 bases between. This CDR3 is CASKSGRVNSPLHF. CDR3 bases: TGCGCCAGCAAATCGGGACGGGTTAATTCACCCCTCCACTTT.

The chain joins TRBV12-3 or TRBV12-4 to TRBJ1-5; TRBD1 might be the D (6 bases). The CDR3 covers 15 residues. V lost 6 bases, J lost 2 bases, and 14 bases lay in between. The CDR3 nucleotides read TGTGCCAGCAGCAACAGGGTCCTGGGCAATCAGCCCCAGCATTTT. It yields the protein CASSNRVLGNQPQHF.

This clonotype was recorded many times. The rearrangement links TRBV11-2 to TRBJ2-3, with D perhaps TRBD2 (7 bases). The ends were cut back, 5 bases at V and 6 bases at J, with 18 bases in the middle. This CDR3 is 15 amino acids long. Germline CDR1 is SGHAT and CDR2 is FQNNGV. CDR3 sequence: CASSPLQGRGDTQYF. CDR3 nucleotide sequence: TGTGCCAGCAGCCCGCTCCAGGGGAGGGGGGATACGCAGTATTTT. Filled out from reference TRBV11-2 and TRBJ2-3, the complete variable domain reads EAGVAQSPRYKIIEKRQSVAFWCNPISGHATLYWYQQILGQGPKLLIQFQNNGVVDDSQLPKDRFSAERLKGVDSTLKIQPAKLEDSAVYLCASSPLQGRGDTQYFGPGTRLTVL.

This clonotype was recorded many times. The rearrangement links TRBV6-1 to TRBJ2-7, with TRBD2 matching over 9 bases. The CDR3 has 14 residues. CDR1 and CDR2 from the germline V gene are MNHNS and SASEGT. J lost 7 bases, V lost 6 bases, and 10 bases had no gene match. As DNA, the CDR3 is TGTGCCAGCAGCTTAGCGGGAGTTGGTCGGGAGCAGTACTTC. Its protein is CASSLAGVGREQYF.

This clonotype came up a few times. The rearrangement links TRBV11-2 to TRBJ2-3; tentative D call: TRBD2 (6 bases). The CDR3 has 15 amino acids. The ends were cut back, 5 bases at V and 0 bases at J, with 12 bases in the middle. Germline loops: CDR1 SGHAT, CDR2 FQNNGV. CDR3 coding DNA: TGTGCCAGCAGCCGCGGGCTAGCGAGCACAGATACGCAGTATTTT. Translation gives CASSRGLASTDTQYF. The full variable domain, completed using reference TRBV11-2 and TRBJ2-3, is EAGVAQSPRYKIIEKRQSVAFWCNPISGHATLYWYQQILGQGPKLLIQFQNNGVVDDSQLPKDRFSAERLKGVDSTLKIQPAKLEDSAVYLCASSRGLASTDTQYFGPGTRLTVL.

At least ten counts were recorded for this clonotype. V is TRBV20-1 and J is TRBJ1-1; 9 bases agree with TRBD1. This CDR3 comprises 15 residues. Germline V gives CDR1 DFQATT, CDR2 SNEGSKA (reference sequence). V lost 5 bases, J lost 0 bases, and 7 bases stayed unmatched. The CDR3 DNA sequence: TGCAGTGCTCCCACAGGGGGCGGATTGAACACTGAAGCTTTCTTT. This gives the protein CSAPTGGGLNTEAFF.

Many counts were recorded for this clonotype. V gene TRBV12-3 or TRBV12-4 combines with J gene TRBJ1-5; TRBD1 matches at 9 bases. J lost 3 bases, V lost 4 bases, and 4 bases had no gene match. This CDR3 has 15 amino acids. This CDR3 reads CASSSTGGNNQPQHF. The CDR3 nucleotides read TGTGCCAGCAGTTCGACAGGGGGTAACAATCAGCCCCAGCATTTT.

The table lists this clonotype with many counts. V and J are TRBV10-1 and TRBJ2-7, with a tentative D call TRBD2 (6 bases). The germline CDR1 and CDR2 sequences are WNHNN and SYGVQD (reference sequence). V dropped 0 bases and J dropped 3 bases, with 9 bases sitting between them. The CDR3 has 14 amino acids. For the CDR3, the DNA is TGCGCCAGCAGTGAGTCAACGGGGGACTACGAGCAGTACTTC. It is translated as CASSESTGDYEQYF.

This clonotype was observed at least ten times. The rearrangement joins TRBV24-1 to TRBJ2-7; no firm D call. Germline CDR1 and CDR2: KGHDR and SFDVKD. The ends were cut back, 2 bases at V and 7 bases at J, with 11 bases in the middle. There are 13 residues in the CDR3. CDR3 bases: TGTGCCACCAGTGATTCCCCGGCGGTGGAGCAGTACTTC. This gives the protein CATSDSPAVEQYF.

This clonotype showed up many times. The chain is built from TRBV7-3 and TRBJ2-3; no clear D gene. Trimming removed 2 bases from V and 1 base from J, with 10 bases in between. The CDR3 sequence is 15 residues long. Germline V gives CDR1 SGHTA, CDR2 FQGTGA. The CDR3 DNA sequence: TGTGCCAGCAGCTTAGACGGCAGCCGCACAGATACGCAGTATTTT. Its translation is CASSLDGSRTDTQYF.

This clonotype was seen many times. The chain has TRBV6-1 and TRBJ2-7, with 11 bases fitting TRBD1. Losses at the gene ends were 8 bases for V and 2 bases for J; bases not matched to a gene: 2. Germline CDR1 reads MNHNS; CDR2 reads SASEGT. This CDR3 is 13 amino acids long. CDR3 sequence reads: CASRDRGAYEQYF. DNA for the CDR3: TGTGCCAGCCGGGACAGGGGGGCCTACGAGCAGTACTTC.

This chain joins TRBV7-3 and TRBJ2-5; TRBD1 matches 12 bases. V shed 6 bases and J 4 bases; nucleotides not matched to a gene: 9. CDR1 is SGHTA and CDR2 is FQGTGA in the germline V gene. The CDR3 contains 16 residues. CDR3 in amino acids: CASRRGGQGAGETQYF. The CDR3 DNA reads TGTGCCAGCAGACGGGGGGGACAGGGGGCGGGAGAGACCCAGTACTTC.

This clonotype appeared a few times. This rearrangement joins TRBV6-8 to TRBJ2-3; 9 bases fit TRBD2. This CDR3 has 16 residues. The J segment lost 2 bases and the V segment lost 5 bases, leaving 8 bases of the junction unmatched. CDR1 is MNHGY and CDR2 is SAAAGT in the germline V gene. CDR3 in DNA: TGTGCCAGCAGTCTGGGGTCTAGCGGGAACACAGATACGCAGTATTTT. This sequence encodes CASSLGSSGNTDTQYF.

There are many counts of this clonotype. V and J are TRBV12-3 or TRBV12-4 and TRBJ2-1, with 9 positions matching TRBD2. The trim removed 1 base at V and 5 bases at J, leaving 15 bases unmatched. The CDR3 spans 19 residues. This CDR3 is CASSLVGSGSSFPHNEQFF. CDR3 DNA sequence: TGTGCCAGCAGTTTAGTAGGTAGCGGGAGTTCTTTTCCCCACAATGAGCAGTTCTTC.

This clonotype was observed at least ten times. V is TRBV6-2 or TRBV6-3 and J is TRBJ2-1; TRBD2 agrees at 10 bases. CDR1 and CDR2 from the germline V gene are MNHEY and SVGEGT. This CDR3 contains 19 residues. V lost 0 bases, J lost 4 bases, and 12 bases stayed unmatched. The chain's CDR3 is CASSYSGGLAFGGYNEQFF. In nucleotides, the CDR3 is TGTGCCAGCAGTTACTCGGGGGGACTAGCGTTCGGCGGTTACAATGAGCAGTTCTTC.

The CDR3 nucleotides are TGTGCCAGCAGCGCCCGGGACAGCAAAACCTACGAGCAGTACTTC. Translation: CASSARDSKTYEQYF. V usage is TRBV5-5 and J usage is TRBJ2-7, with 7 nucleotides matching TRBD1. This CDR3 is built from 15 residues. Trimming cost V 4 bases and J 2 bases; bases outside gene matches: 9. CDR1 and CDR2 (germline): SGHKS, YYEKEE (reference sequence). The variable domain in full, with the rest retrieved from reference TRBV5-5 and TRBJ2-7, is DAGVTQSPTHLIKTRGQQVTLRCSPISGHKSVSWYQQVLGQGPQFIFQYYEKEERGRGNFPDRFSARQFPNYSSELNVNALLLGDSALYLCASSARDSKTYEQYFGPGTRLTVT.